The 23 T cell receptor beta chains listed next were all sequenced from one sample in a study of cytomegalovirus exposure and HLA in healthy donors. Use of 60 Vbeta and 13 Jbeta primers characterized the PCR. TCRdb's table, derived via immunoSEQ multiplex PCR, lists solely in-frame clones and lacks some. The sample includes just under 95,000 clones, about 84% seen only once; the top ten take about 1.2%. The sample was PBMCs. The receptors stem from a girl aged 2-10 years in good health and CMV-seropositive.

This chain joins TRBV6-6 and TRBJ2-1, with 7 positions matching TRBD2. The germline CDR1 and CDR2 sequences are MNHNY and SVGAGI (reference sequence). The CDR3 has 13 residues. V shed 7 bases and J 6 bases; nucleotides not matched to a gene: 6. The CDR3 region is CASTTTGGNEQFF. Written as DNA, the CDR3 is TGTGCCAGCACCACCACGGGAGGCAATGAGCAGTTCTTC.

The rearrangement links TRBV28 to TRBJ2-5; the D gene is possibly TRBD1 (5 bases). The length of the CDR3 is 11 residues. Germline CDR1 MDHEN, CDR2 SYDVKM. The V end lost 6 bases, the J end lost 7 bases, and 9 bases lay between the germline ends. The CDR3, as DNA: TGTGCCAGCAGAAGGCAGGGGACCCAGTACTTC. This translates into CASRRQGTQYF. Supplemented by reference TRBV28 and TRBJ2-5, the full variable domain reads DVKVTQSSRYLVKRTGEKVFLECVQDMDHENMFWYRQDPGLGLRLIYFSYDVKMKEKGDIPEGYSVSREKKERFSLILESASTNQTSMYLCASRRQGTQYFGPGTRLLVL.

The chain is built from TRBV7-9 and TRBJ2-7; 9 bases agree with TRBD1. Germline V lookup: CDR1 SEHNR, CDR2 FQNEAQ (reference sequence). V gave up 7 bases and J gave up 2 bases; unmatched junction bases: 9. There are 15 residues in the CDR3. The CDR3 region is CASIKTGGPPYEQYF. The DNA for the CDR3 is TGTGCCAGCATTAAAACAGGGGGCCCTCCCTACGAGCAGTACTTC.

This CDR3 is CASRSDSYEQYF. The CDR3 DNA reads as TGTGCCAGCAGGTCAGACTCCTACGAGCAGTACTTC. V and J are TRBV25-1 and TRBJ2-7; D is ambiguous. Trimming took 6 bases from V and 0 from J, leaving 6 bases between them. The CDR3 loop spans 12 amino acids. Germline CDR1 reads MGHDK; CDR2 reads SYGVNS.

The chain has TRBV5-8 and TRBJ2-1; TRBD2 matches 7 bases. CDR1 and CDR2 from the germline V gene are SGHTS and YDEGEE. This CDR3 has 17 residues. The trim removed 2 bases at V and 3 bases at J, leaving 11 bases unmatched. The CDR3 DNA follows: TGTGCCAGCAGCTTAGGTGATAGGCTAGCGGTCTACAATGAGCAGTTCTTC. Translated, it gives CASSLGDRLAVYNEQFF.

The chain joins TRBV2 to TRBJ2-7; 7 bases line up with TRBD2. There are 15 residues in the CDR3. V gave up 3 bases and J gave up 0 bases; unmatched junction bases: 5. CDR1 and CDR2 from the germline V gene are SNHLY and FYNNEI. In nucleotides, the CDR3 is TGTGCCAGCAGTGAGGGGCGGGGGTCCTCCTACGAGCAGTACTTC. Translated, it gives CASSEGRGSSYEQYF.

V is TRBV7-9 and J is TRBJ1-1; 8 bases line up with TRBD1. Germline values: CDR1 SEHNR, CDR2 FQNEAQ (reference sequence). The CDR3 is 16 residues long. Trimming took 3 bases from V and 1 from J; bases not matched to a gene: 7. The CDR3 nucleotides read TGTGCCAGCAGCTTCCGTGACAGGGGAAGGAACACTGAAGCTTTCTTT. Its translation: CASSFRDRGRNTEAFF.

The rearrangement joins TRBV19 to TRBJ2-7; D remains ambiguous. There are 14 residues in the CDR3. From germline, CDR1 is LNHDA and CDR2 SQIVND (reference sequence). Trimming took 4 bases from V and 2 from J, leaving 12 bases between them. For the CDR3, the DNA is TGTGCCAGTAGTACCCGACCTCTAGCCTACGAGCAGTACTTC. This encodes CASSTRPLAYEQYF. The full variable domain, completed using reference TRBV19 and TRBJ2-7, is DGGITQSPKYLFRKEGQNVTLSCEQNLNHDAMYWYRQDPGQGLRLIYYSQIVNDFQKGDIAEGYSVSREKKESFPLTVTSAQKNPTAFYLCASSTRPLAYEQYFGPGTRLTVT.

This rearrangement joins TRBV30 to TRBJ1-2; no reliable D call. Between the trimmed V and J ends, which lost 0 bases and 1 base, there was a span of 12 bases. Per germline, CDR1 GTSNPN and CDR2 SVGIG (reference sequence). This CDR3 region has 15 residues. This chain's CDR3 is CAWSVPTIINYGYTF. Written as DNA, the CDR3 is TGTGCCTGGAGTGTACCCACAATAATTAACTATGGCTACACCTTC. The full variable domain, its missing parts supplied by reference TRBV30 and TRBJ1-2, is SQTIHQWPATLVQPVGSPLSLECTVEGTSNPNLYWYRQAAGRGLQLLFYSVGIGQISSEVPQNLSASRPQDRQFILSSKKLLLSDSGFYLCAWSVPTIINYGYTFGSGTRLTVV.

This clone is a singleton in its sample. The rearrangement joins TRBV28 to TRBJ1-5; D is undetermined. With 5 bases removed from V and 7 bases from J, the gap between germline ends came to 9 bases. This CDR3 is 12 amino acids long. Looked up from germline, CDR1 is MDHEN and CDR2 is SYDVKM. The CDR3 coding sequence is TGTGCCAGCAGTCCCCACAACCAGCCCCAGCATTTT. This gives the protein CASSPHNQPQHF.

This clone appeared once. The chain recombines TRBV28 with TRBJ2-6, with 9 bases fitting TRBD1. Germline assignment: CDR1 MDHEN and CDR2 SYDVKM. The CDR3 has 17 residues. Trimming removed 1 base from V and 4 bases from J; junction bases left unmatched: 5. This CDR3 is CASSLLNRGLGANVLTF. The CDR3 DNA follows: TGTGCCAGCAGTTTATTGAACAGGGGGCTCGGGGCCAACGTCCTGACTTTC. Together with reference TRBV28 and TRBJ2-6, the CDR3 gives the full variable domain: DVKVTQSSRYLVKRTGEKVFLECVQDMDHENMFWYRQDPGLGLRLIYFSYDVKMKEKGDIPEGYSVSREKKERFSLILESASTNQTSMYLCASSLLNRGLGANVLTFGAGSRLTVL.

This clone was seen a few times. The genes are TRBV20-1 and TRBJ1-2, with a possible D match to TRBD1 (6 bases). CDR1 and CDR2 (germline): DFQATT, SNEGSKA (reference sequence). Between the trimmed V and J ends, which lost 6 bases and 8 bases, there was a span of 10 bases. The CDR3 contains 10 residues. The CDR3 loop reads CSATGGGYTF. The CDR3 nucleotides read TGCAGTGCCACGGGGGGCGGCTACACCTTC.

CDR3 coding DNA: TGTGCCAGCAGCGTAGCGACTAGCGGGAGTACGCAGTATTTT. Encoded protein: CASSVATSGSTQYF. The chain joins TRBV9 to TRBJ2-3, with 12 bases that match TRBD2. The CDR3 totals 14 residues. V lost 0 bases, J lost 8 bases, and 1 base stayed unmatched. The germline V gene encodes CDR1 SGDLS and CDR2 YYNGEE.

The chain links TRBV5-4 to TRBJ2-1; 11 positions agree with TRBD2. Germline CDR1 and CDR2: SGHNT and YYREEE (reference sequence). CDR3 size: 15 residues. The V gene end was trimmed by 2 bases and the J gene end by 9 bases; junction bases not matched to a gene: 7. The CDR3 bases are TGTGCCAGCAGCTTCGGGACTAGCGGCCGTCTTGAGCAGTTCTTC. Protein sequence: CASSFGTSGRLEQFF. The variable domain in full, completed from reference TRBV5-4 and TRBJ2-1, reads ETGVTQSPTHLIKTRGQQVTLRCSSQSGHNTVSWYQQALGQGPQFIFQYYREEENGRGNFPPRFSGLQFPNYSSELNVNALELDDSALYLCASSFGTSGRLEQFFGPGTRLTVL.

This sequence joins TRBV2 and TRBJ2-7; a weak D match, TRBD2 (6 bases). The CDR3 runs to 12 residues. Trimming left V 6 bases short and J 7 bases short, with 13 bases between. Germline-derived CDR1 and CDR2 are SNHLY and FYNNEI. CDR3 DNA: TGTGCCAGCAGCGGCGGGGACTGGGAGCAGTACTTC. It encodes CASSGGDWEQYF.

CDR3 nucleotide sequence: TGTGCCAGCAGTTACTCGACTAGCGGGTCTAAAGGGACCCAGTACTTC. Encoded protein: CASSYSTSGSKGTQYF. The genes are TRBV6-5 and TRBJ2-5, with 10 positions matching TRBD2. V lost 0 bases to trimming and J lost 7 bases; unmatched junction nucleotides: 8. CDR1 MNHEY and CDR2 SVGAGI come from the germline V gene. The CDR3 has 16 amino acids.

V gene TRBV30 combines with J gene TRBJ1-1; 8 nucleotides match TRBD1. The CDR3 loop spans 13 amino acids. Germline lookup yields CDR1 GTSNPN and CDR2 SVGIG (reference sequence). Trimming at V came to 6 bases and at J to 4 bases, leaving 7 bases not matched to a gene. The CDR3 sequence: CACPRQGTTEAFF. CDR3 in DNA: TGTGCCTGCCCTCGACAGGGGACCACTGAAGCTTTCTTT.

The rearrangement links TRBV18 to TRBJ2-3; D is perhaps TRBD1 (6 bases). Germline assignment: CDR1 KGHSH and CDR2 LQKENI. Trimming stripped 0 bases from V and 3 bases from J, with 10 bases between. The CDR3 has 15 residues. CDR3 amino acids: CASSPPRGGTDTQYF. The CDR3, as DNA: TGTGCCAGCTCACCACCACGAGGGGGTACAGATACGCAGTATTTT.

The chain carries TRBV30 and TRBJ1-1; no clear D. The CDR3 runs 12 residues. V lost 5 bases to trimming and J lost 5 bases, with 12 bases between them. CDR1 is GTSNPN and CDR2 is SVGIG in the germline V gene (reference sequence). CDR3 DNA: TGTGCCTGGGGTGGGGAGAGTACTGAAGCTTTCTTT. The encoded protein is CAWGGESTEAFF. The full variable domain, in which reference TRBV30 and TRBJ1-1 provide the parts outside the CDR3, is SQTIHQWPATLVQPVGSPLSLECTVEGTSNPNLYWYRQAAGRGLQLLFYSVGIGQISSEVPQNLSASRPQDRQFILSSKKLLLSDSGFYLCAWGGESTEAFFGQGTRLTVV.

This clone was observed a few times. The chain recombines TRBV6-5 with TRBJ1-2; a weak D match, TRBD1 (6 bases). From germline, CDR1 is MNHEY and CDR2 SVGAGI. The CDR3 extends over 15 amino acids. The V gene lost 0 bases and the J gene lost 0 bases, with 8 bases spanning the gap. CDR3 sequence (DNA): TGTGCCAGCAGTTACTCGAGGGGGTCTAACTATGGCTACACCTTC. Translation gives CASSYSRGSNYGYTF.

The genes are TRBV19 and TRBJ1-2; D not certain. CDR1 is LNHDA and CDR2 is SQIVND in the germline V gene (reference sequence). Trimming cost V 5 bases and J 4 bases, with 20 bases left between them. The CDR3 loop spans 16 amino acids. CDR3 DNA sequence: TGTGCCAGTAGTGCCGACCGGGAACCAAGACTCTATGGCTACACCTTC. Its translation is CASSADREPRLYGYTF.

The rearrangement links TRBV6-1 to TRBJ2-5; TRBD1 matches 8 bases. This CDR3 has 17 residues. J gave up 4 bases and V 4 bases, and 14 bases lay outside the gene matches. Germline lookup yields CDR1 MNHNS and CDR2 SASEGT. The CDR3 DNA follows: TGTGCCAGCAGTGCCAAATACCCAGGGGGCGAGGGAGAGACCCAGTACTTC. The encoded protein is CASSAKYPGGEGETQYF.

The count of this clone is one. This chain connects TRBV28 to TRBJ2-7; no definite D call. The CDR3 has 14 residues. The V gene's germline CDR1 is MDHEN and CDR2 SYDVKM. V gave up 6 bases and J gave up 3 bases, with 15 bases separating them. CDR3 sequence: CASREDNSGYEQYF. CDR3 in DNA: TGTGCCAGCAGAGAAGACAATTCTGGCTACGAGCAGTACTTC.